This TCR beta chain was found in a study of response to subunit inactivated influenza vaccine. The trim removed 5 bases at V and 6 bases at J, leaving 6 bases unmatched. Germline CDR1 reads SGHTA; CDR2 reads FQGNSA. The CDR3 covers 14 residues. TCRdb independently ran MiXCR on the RT-PCR reads; one entry per CDR3 protein. The sample contains 800,000 to 1,000,000 distinct CDR3 sequences, 21% of which appear only once. Specimen: PBMCs from blood, collected about 5 days after vaccination. The chain carries TRBV7-2 and TRBJ2-2; 7 positions match TRBD2. This TCR was recovered from a man aged 50 to 59 who received an inactivated influenza vaccine. The CDR3: CASSDGRTPGELFF. The CDR3 nucleotides are TGTGCCAGCAGCGACGGGAGGACTCCCGGGGAGCTGTTTTTT.